A single sample is the source of the 32 T cell receptor beta chains below, sequenced in a study of cytomegalovirus exposure and HLA in healthy donors (dated by TCRdb to the late 2010s). Library method: the immunoSEQ multiplex PCR assay. TCRdb mirrors the immuneACCESS table, restricted to in-frame sequences. Some clones are absent from its copies; in checked studies, under half trace to an unresolved V gene, and the reason for the others is unknown. The sample data list 70,000 to 80,000 clones, and 94% of these were observed just once. Roughly 3.4% of the sample rests with the top ten. The sample comprised PBMCs. These receptors were collected from a woman younger than 35 in good health and CMV-seropositive.

The genes are TRBV7-9 and TRBJ2-7; 9 bases are shared with TRBD2. V gave up 4 bases and J gave up 2 bases; unmatched junction bases: 6. Germline V lookup: CDR1 SEHNR, CDR2 FQNEAQ (reference sequence). CDR3 length equals 15 residues. In DNA form, the CDR3 reads TGTGCCAGCAGCTCCGGGACTAGCAGACCCTACGAGCAGTACTTC. Encoded protein: CASSSGTSRPYEQYF.

The J gene is TRBJ1-2, the V gene TRBV19; 11 bases are shared with TRBD1. Trimming removed 4 bases from V and 8 bases from J; junction bases left unmatched: 9. The V gene's germline CDR1 is LNHDA and CDR2 SQIVND (reference sequence). The CDR3 has 15 amino acids. CDR3 residues: CASSTDRGRILGYTF. The CDR3 DNA sequence: TGTGCCAGTAGTACGGACAGGGGGCGCATTTTGGGCTACACCTTC. Together with reference TRBV19 and TRBJ1-2, the CDR3 gives the full variable domain: DGGITQSPKYLFRKEGQNVTLSCEQNLNHDAMYWYRQDPGQGLRLIYYSQIVNDFQKGDIAEGYSVSREKKESFPLTVTSAQKNPTAFYLCASSTDRGRILGYTFGSGTRLTVV.

This chain links TRBV7-8 with TRBJ2-1, with 11 bases aligning to TRBD2. The V gene's germline CDR1 is SGHVS and CDR2 FQNEAQ. This CDR3 has 15 amino acids. V shed 5 bases, J shed 5 bases, and the junction held 5 bases outside the gene matches. CDR3 coding DNA: TGTGCCAGCAGCCCACCGGGACTAGCGGACAATGAGCAGTTCTTC. Translating gives CASSPPGLADNEQFF.

Only one count was recorded for this clone. The J gene is TRBJ2-2, the V gene TRBV28; 7 nucleotides align to TRBD2. Germline V gene lookup returns CDR1 MDHEN and CDR2 SYDVKM. The CDR3 consists of 16 residues. V shed 4 bases, J shed 4 bases, and the junction held 9 bases outside the gene matches. The CDR3 DNA reads as TGTGCCAGCAGTTCTACTTGGGCGGGGGTCACCGGGGAGCTGTTTTTT. Translated: CASSSTWAGVTGELFF.

The chain combines TRBV7-9 with TRBJ1-1; D not resolved. Germline lookup yields CDR1 SEHNR and CDR2 FQNEAQ (reference sequence). The CDR3 totals 14 residues. With 8 bases removed from V and 1 base from J, the gap between germline ends came to 14 bases. The CDR3 DNA reads as TGTGCCAGCGGTAACCCCGGGGAGAACACTGAAGCTTTCTTT. Translating gives CASGNPGENTEAFF.

The V and J genes are TRBV11-2 and TRBJ2-5; TRBD2 is a possible D gene (7 bases). Germline CDR1 and CDR2: SGHAT and FQNNGV. V lost 5 bases and J lost 4, with 17 bases in between. This CDR3 is built from 15 residues. CDR3 bases: TGTGCCAGCAGCCCCTTGGAGGGAGGGGGAGAGACCCAGTACTTC. Protein product: CASSPLEGGGETQYF.

V is TRBV7-2 and J is TRBJ2-5, with 7 positions matching TRBD2. V lost 3 bases to trimming and J lost 5 bases; unmatched junction nucleotides: 6. The CDR3 runs 14 residues. Germline CDR1 and CDR2: SGHTA and FQGNSA. The CDR3 is CASSFPTSAETQYF. The CDR3 bases are TGTGCCAGCAGCTTCCCAACTAGCGCCGAGACCCAGTACTTC.

The rearrangement links TRBV28 to TRBJ2-1; no reliable D call. Deletions cut 6 bases from V and 4 bases from J, with 16 bases between. This CDR3 region has 15 residues. Germline V CDR1 and CDR2: MDHEN, SYDVKM. DNA for the CDR3: TGTGCCAGCAGCCCTGGTCTCACCCTATACAATGAGCAGTTCTTC. Translation: CASSPGLTLYNEQFF.

V gene TRBV27 combines with J gene TRBJ2-7; D is perhaps TRBD2 (6 bases). The V end lost 5 bases, the J end lost 1 base, and 24 bases lay between the germline ends. The germline CDR1 and CDR2 sequences are MNHEY and SMNVEV (reference sequence). This CDR3 region has 18 residues. CDR3 amino acids: CASSQRLLRGFGSYEQYF. In DNA form, the CDR3 reads TGTGCCAGCAGTCAAAGGCTCCTGCGGGGCTTCGGTTCCTACGAGCAGTACTTC.

The gene calls are TRBV5-1 and TRBJ2-5, with 9 bases lining up with TRBD1. Germline V CDR1 and CDR2: SGHRS, YFSETQ. The ends lost 2 bases at V and 3 bases at J; junction bases unmatched: 8. This CDR3 has 16 residues. As DNA, the CDR3 is TGCGCCAGCAGCTTACCGGGACAGGGACCGAAAGAGACCCAGTACTTC. It encodes CASSLPGQGPKETQYF.

V and J are TRBV28 and TRBJ1-5; TRBD1 matches at 7 bases. The germline CDR1 and CDR2 sequences are MDHEN and SYDVKM. The CDR3 consists of 14 residues. Losses at the gene ends were 6 bases for V and 7 bases for J; bases not matched to a gene: 9. In DNA, the CDR3 is TGTGCCAGCAGGGCAGGGGGGCCGGGGCAGCCCCAGCATTTT. Amino acid sequence: CASRAGGPGQPQHF.

The gene calls are TRBV7-6 and TRBJ1-4; D perhaps matches TRBD1 (5 bases). Deletions cut 5 bases from V and 7 bases from J, with 14 bases between. The CDR3 runs to 14 residues. In germline, CDR1 is SGHVS, CDR2 FNYEAQ. DNA of the CDR3: TGTGCCAGCAGCCTCTTAGGGGCTGGTGAAAAACTGTTTTTT. It translates to CASSLLGAGEKLFF.

The chain is built from TRBV4-1 and TRBJ1-5, with D unclear. The germline CDR1 and CDR2 sequences are MGHRA and YSYEKL. This CDR3 is built from 16 residues. V lost 2 bases and J lost 8, with 19 bases in between. The CDR3 bases are TGCGCCAGCAGCCAACGAAATACACTGGAAGCGGAGCCCCAGCATTTT. Translating gives CASSQRNTLEAEPQHF.

The genes are TRBV13 and TRBJ1-1, with D unresolved. Trimming stripped 4 bases from V and 1 base from J, with 10 bases between. CDR1 and CDR2 from the germline V gene are PRHDT and FYEKMQ (reference sequence). The CDR3 extends over 14 amino acids. CDR3 amino acids: CASSSTPGNTEAFF. The DNA of the CDR3 is TGTGCCAGCAGCTCCACCCCAGGGAACACTGAAGCTTTCTTT.

The CDR3 loop is CASSLVRREYSGANVLTF. CDR3 coding DNA: TGTGCCAGCAGCTTAGTTCGGAGAGAATATTCTGGGGCCAACGTCCTGACTTTC. This chain connects TRBV7-2 to TRBJ2-6, with D uncertain. CDR3 length: 18 amino acids. Germline CDR1 SGHTA, CDR2 FQGNSA. V was cut by 1 base and J by 1 base, with 14 bases left in between.

This chain joins TRBV18 and TRBJ1-3, with D unresolved. The V end was cut by 1 base, the J end by 3 bases, with 16 bases between. The CDR3 is made up of 17 amino acids. Germline CDR1 and CDR2: KGHSH and LQKENI. DNA of the CDR3: TGTGCCAGCTCACCACTTATGAGGAAACGCGATGGAAACACCATATATTTT. This gives the protein CASSPLMRKRDGNTIYF.

The chain couples TRBV7-3 to TRBJ2-1; 9 bases align to TRBD2. V dropped 5 bases and J dropped 6; count of bases not matched to a gene: 8. The CDR3 has 15 residues. CDR1 and CDR2 (germline): SGHTA, FQGTGA. The CDR3 region has the DNA TGTGCCAGCAGCAGAGGGACTAGCCGAATCAATGAGCAGTTCTTC. The encoded protein is CASSRGTSRINEQFF.

This sequence joins TRBV18 and TRBJ1-6; TRBD1 might be the D (6 bases). Trimming stripped 2 bases from V and 7 bases from J, with 12 bases between. This CDR3 spans 15 amino acids. Germline values: CDR1 KGHSH, CDR2 LQKENI. The CDR3 DNA is TGTGCCAGCTCACCAAGTGGACAGTTGAATTCACCCCTCCACTTT. Protein: CASSPSGQLNSPLHF.

CDR3 coding DNA: TGTGCCAGCAGTGAACCCCTTGGCGGGATTTCCTACGAGCAGTACTTC. It yields the protein CASSEPLGGISYEQYF. This chain joins TRBV2 and TRBJ2-7, with D possibly TRBD2 on 6 matching bases. The CDR3 has 16 residues. Germline V gene lookup returns CDR1 SNHLY and CDR2 FYNNEI. V lost 2 bases, J lost 1 base, and 15 bases lay in between.

The CDR3 reads CAWSGLSLETQYF. Here the CDR3 DNA reads TGTGCCTGGAGTGGACTAAGCTTGGAGACCCAGTACTTC. The V and J genes are TRBV30 and TRBJ2-5; TRBD2 is a possible D gene (5 bases). V was trimmed by 1 base and J by 5 bases, leaving 11 bases between them. The CDR3 sequence is 13 residues long. CDR1 is GTSNPN and CDR2 is SVGIG in the germline V gene (reference sequence).

A remark on this clone: Distinct nucleotide sequences in the sample also encode this CDR3. The chain couples TRBV7-9 to TRBJ2-2; TRBD1 matches 7 bases. J lost 1 base, V lost 2 bases, and 4 bases had no gene match. The V gene's germline CDR1 is SEHNR and CDR2 FQNEAQ (reference sequence). The CDR3 runs 16 residues. CDR3: CASSLRQGGNTGELFF. CDR3 DNA sequence: TGTGCCAGCAGCTTAAGACAGGGTGGGAACACCGGGGAGCTGTTTTTT.

The chain employs TRBV7-3 and TRBJ2-1, with D possibly TRBD2 on 6 matching bases. The V end lost 4 bases, the J end lost 0 bases, and 13 bases lay between the germline ends. Germline V lookup: CDR1 SGHTA, CDR2 FQGTGA. This CDR3 region has 16 residues. The CDR3 nucleotides read TGTGCCAGCAGCTCGCTGGAGGGCCCCTCCTACAATGAGCAGTTCTTC. It is translated as CASSSLEGPSYNEQFF.

The rearrangement links TRBV30 to TRBJ2-3, with TRBD2 matching 8 bases. V shed 5 bases and J 2 bases; nucleotides not matched to a gene: 12. Germline loops: CDR1 GTSNPN, CDR2 SVGIG (reference sequence). This CDR3 comprises 16 residues. The DNA for the CDR3 is TGTGCCTGGGGAGACGGGCCAGCGGGAGACACAGATACGCAGTATTTT. Translation gives CAWGDGPAGDTDTQYF.

The gene calls are TRBV4-1 and TRBJ2-5, with 11 bases aligning to TRBD2. V shed 4 bases and J 5 bases; nucleotides not matched to a gene: 6. CDR3 length: 15 amino acids. Germline CDR1 MGHRA, CDR2 YSYEKL. The CDR3 protein is CASSRVAGGVETQYF. The CDR3 DNA is TGCGCCAGCAGCCGAGTAGCGGGAGGGGTGGAGACCCAGTACTTC.

This chain joins TRBV2 and TRBJ1-4; maybe TRBD1 (6 bases). CDR1 and CDR2 (germline): SNHLY, FYNNEI. The CDR3 length is 15 residues. Between the trimmed V and J ends, which lost 2 bases and 5 bases, there was a span of 12 bases. CDR3 loop: CASSERTALNEKLFF. The DNA of the CDR3 is TGTGCCAGCAGTGAACGGACAGCTCTAAATGAAAAACTGTTTTTT.

This clone has only one observation. The chain uses TRBV19 and TRBJ2-1; TRBD2 matches at 12 bases. V lost 8 bases and J lost 0; bases outside the gene matches: 8. CDR1 is LNHDA and CDR2 is SQIVND in the germline V gene (reference sequence). CDR3 length: 17 amino acids. The CDR3 spells CASRGLAGRSSYNEQFF. The CDR3 nucleotides are TGTGCCAGTCGGGGACTAGCGGGCCGAAGCTCCTACAATGAGCAGTTCTTC.

The V and J genes are TRBV7-9 and TRBJ2-3, with TRBD2 matching over 16 bases. Trimming cost V 5 bases and J 5 bases; bases outside gene matches: 10. The CDR3 is 18 amino acids. Germline V gene data show CDR1 as SEHNR and CDR2 as FQNEAQ (reference sequence). The CDR3 protein is CASSGLGTSGRAIDTQYF. As DNA, the CDR3 is TGTGCCAGCAGCGGATTAGGGACTAGCGGGAGGGCCATAGATACGCAGTATTTT. Variable domain in full (rest from reference TRBV7-9 and TRBJ2-3): DTGVSQNPRHKITKRGQNVTFRCDPISEHNRLYWYRQTLGQGPEFLTYFQNEAQLEKSRLLSDRFSAERPKGSFSTLEIQRTEQGDSAMYLCASSGLGTSGRAIDTQYFGPGTRLTVL.

V usage is TRBV6-1 and J usage is TRBJ2-2; D unresolved. Trimming removed 8 bases at V and 1 base at J, with 11 bases between. Germline V gives CDR1 MNHNS, CDR2 SASEGT. This CDR3 comprises 14 residues. The CDR3, as DNA: TGTGCCAGCTGGTGGTCAGGGAACACCGGGGAGCTGTTTTTT. Encoded protein: CASWWSGNTGELFF.

The rearrangement links TRBV11-2 to TRBJ1-1, with TRBD1 matching over 8 bases. The J segment lost 3 bases and the V segment lost 6 bases, leaving 3 bases of the junction unmatched. Germline-derived CDR1 and CDR2 are SGHAT and FQNNGV. This CDR3 comprises 13 residues. CDR3 residues: CASSGQGDTEAFF. The CDR3 bases are TGTGCCAGCAGTGGACAGGGAGACACTGAAGCTTTCTTT.

The V gene is TRBV18, the J gene TRBJ1-2; TRBD1 aligns across 7 bases. The CDR3 consists of 12 residues. The V segment lost 5 bases and the J segment 6 bases; nucleotides outside the gene matches: 3. Germline V gives CDR1 KGHSH, CDR2 LQKENI. The CDR3 DNA reads TGTGCCAGCTCAGGAGGGGGCGATGGCTACACCTTC. Translating it yields CASSGGGDGYTF.

V gene TRBV15 combines with J gene TRBJ2-2; D gene uncertain. The CDR3 sequence is 14 residues long. V was cut by 0 bases and J by 4 bases, with 6 bases left in between. Germline V gene data show CDR1 as LNHNV and CDR2 as YYDKDF (reference sequence). The CDR3 bases are TGTGCCACCAGCAGAGATCTTGTCACCGGGGAGCTGTTTTTT. It yields the protein CATSRDLVTGELFF. Together with reference TRBV15 and TRBJ2-2, the CDR3 gives the full variable domain: DAMVIQNPRYQVTQFGKPVTLSCSQTLNHNVMYWYQQKSSQAPKLLFHYYDKDFNNEADTPDNFQSRRPNTSFCFLDIRSPGLGDTAMYLCATSRDLVTGELFFGEGSRLTVL.

The chain couples TRBV18 to TRBJ2-5, with 14 bases identical to TRBD2. Unmatched junction bases numbered 1, after V lost 4 bases and J lost 3 bases. Per germline, CDR1 KGHSH and CDR2 LQKENI. The CDR3 spans 15 residues. CDR3 protein: CASSRGLAGEETQYF. In DNA, the CDR3 is TGTGCCAGCTCACGGGGACTAGCGGGAGAAGAGACCCAGTACTTC.